What follows describes a single T cell receptor (beta chain). Antigen unknown. The data were obtained in a study of OX40 agonist ivuxolimab in advanced cancers. Study at large: Each dose-escalation patient presented with hepatocellular carcinoma, melanoma, renal cell or head and neck cancer. Broader study findings: There were also nonresponders showing low normalized T-cell clonal expansion. Researchers report that CD8+ T cells had, on average, more expanded clones than CD4+.

Here immunoSEQ multiplex PCR was the method, and the copy in TCRdb shows in-frame clones only, minus some. The sample contains about 73,000 clones, roughly 86% of which appear only once. From germline, CDR1 is KGHSH and CDR2 LQKENI. V was clipped by 3 bases and J by 1 base, with 14 bases between them. CDR3 size: 16 residues. The V gene is TRBV18, the J gene TRBJ2-3; possible D gene TRBD1, 5 bases. This TCR was sampled from an adult with an advanced solid tumor such as melanoma, head and neck, liver or kidney cancer. Specimen: CD4+ or CD8+ T cells sorted from blood, collected in a trial of the OX40 agonist ivuxolimab. CDR3 sequence (DNA): TGTGCCAGCTCACCGGAACTGATACAGGGCACAGATACGCAGTATTTT. This translates into CASSPELIQGTDTQYF.